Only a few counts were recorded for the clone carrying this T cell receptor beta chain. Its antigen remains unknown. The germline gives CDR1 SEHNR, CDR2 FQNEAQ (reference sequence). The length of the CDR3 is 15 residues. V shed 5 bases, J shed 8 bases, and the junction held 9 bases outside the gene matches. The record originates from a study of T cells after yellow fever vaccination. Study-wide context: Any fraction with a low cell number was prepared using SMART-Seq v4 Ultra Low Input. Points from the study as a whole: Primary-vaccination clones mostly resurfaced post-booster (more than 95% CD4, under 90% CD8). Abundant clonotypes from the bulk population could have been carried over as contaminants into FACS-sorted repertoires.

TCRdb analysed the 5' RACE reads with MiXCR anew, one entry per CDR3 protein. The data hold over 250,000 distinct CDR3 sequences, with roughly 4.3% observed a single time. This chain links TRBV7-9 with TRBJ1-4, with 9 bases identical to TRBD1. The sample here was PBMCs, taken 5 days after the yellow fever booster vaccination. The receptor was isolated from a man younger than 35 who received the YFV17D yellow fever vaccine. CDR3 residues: CASSPRTGAGEKLFF. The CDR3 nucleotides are TGTGCCAGCAGCCCCCGGACAGGGGCGGGAGAAAAACTGTTTTTT.